The T cell receptor (beta chain) under discussion was sequenced for a study of T-cell memory formation after mild COVID-19. As for the study in general: For the most part, TCR clusters were specific to one donor.

Via MiXCR, TCRdb re-called the 5' RACE reads, giving one row per CDR3 protein. There are hundreds of thousands of distinct CDR3 sequences in the sample; 17% occur only once, and around 7.8% lies in the top ten. The study, taken as a whole, reports: The authors did not confirm SARS-CoV-2 specificity of second-wave clones peaking day 37. Most CD4+ clones that shrank were in CM and EM, while CD8+ ones turned up in EMRA. Researchers found some responding clones in pre-infection memory, a sign that cross-reactive memory joined.

The sample holds a few counts of this clonotype. The antigen is not known. Germline CDR1 and CDR2: SEHNR and FQNEAQ (reference sequence). Germline trimming cut 5 bases from V and 2 bases from J; bases unmatched to any gene: 8. This CDR3 is built from 17 residues. The TCR sequence derives from an adult woman who had mild COVID-19 (a few samples of this study predate the infection). Cell type and time point are not known. Sequenced: PBMCs or a T cell subset sorted from them (not recorded which). The chain has TRBV7-9 and TRBJ2-5; TRBD2 aligns across 13 bases. The CDR3 region is CASSPGLAGVQQETQYF. The CDR3 DNA sequence: TGTGCCAGCAGCCCAGGACTAGCGGGAGTTCAGCAAGAGACCCAGTACTTC.